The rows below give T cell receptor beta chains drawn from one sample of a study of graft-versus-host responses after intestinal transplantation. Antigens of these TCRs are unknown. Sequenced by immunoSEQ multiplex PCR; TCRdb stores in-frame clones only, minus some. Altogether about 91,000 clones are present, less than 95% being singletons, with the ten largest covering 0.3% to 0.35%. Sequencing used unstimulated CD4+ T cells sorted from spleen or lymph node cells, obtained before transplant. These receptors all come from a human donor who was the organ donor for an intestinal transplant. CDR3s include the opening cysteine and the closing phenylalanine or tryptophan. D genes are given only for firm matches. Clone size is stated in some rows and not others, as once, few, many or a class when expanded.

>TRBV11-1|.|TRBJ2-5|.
CASSFSWGGDKETQYF
TGTGCCAGCAGCTTCTCGTGGGGAGGGGACAAAGAGACCCAGTACTTC
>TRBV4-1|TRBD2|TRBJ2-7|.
CASSRTSGPYEQYF
TGCGCCAGCAGCCGGACTAGCGGGCCCTACGAGCAGTACTTC
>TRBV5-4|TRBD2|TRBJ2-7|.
CASSPPGLAGIQVPYEQYF
TGTGCCAGCAGCCCCCCGGGACTAGCGGGAATTCAGGTCCCCTACGAGCAGTACTTC
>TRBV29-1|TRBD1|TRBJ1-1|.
CSVESNRGTEAFF
TGCAGCGTTGAATCCAACAGGGGAACTGAAGCTTTCTTT
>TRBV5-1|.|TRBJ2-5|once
CASSWRGGEETQYF
TGCGCCAGCAGCTGGCGAGGCGGGGAAGAGACCCAGTACTTC
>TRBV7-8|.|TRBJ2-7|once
CASSMRTGNEQYF
TGTGCCAGCAGCATGCGAACAGGGAACGAGCAGTACTTC
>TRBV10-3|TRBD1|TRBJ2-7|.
CATSGTGVYEQYF
TGTGCCACCTCCGGGACAGGGGTTTACGAGCAGTACTTC
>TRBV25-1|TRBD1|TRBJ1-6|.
CASSEFPGQNSPLHF
TGTGCCAGCAGTGAATTCCCGGGACAGAATTCACCCCTCCACTTT
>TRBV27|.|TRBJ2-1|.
CASSFSIAPNNEQFF
TGTGCCAGCAGTTTTAGTATAGCCCCGAATAATGAGCAGTTCTTC
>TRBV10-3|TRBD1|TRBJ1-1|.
CAISGTANTEAFF
TGTGCCATCAGCGGGACAGCTAACACTGAAGCTTTCTTT
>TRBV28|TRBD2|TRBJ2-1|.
CASRLAGGRNEQFF
TGTGCCAGCAGACTAGCGGGAGGCCGGAATGAGCAGTTCTTC
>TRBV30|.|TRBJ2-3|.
CAWSVSVPPTDTQYF
TGTGCCTGGAGTGTAAGCGTTCCACCCACAGATACGCAGTATTTT
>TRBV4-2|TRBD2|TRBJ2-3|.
CASSQVLTSGGFTDTQYF
TGTGCCAGCAGCCAAGTCCTTACTAGCGGGGGGTTCACAGATACGCAGTATTTT
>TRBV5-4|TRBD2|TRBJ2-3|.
CASSLALAGGTDTQYF
TGTGCCAGCAGCTTGGCCCTAGCGGGGGGCACAGATACGCAGTATTTT
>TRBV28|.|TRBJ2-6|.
CASSLLPGAGANVLTF
TGTGCCAGCAGTTTACTCCCGGGTGCTGGGGCCAACGTCCTGACTTTC
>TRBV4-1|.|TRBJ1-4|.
CASSQGGLNEKLFF
TGCGCCAGCAGCCAAGGAGGGCTTAATGAAAAACTGTTTTTT
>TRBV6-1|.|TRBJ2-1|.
CASRGLSSYNEQFF
TGTGCCAGCAGGGGACTGAGCTCCTACAATGAGCAGTTCTTC
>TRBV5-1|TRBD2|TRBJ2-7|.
CASSQILAGAPPVREQYF
TGCGCCAGCAGCCAAATACTAGCGGGAGCCCCCCCTGTCCGCGAGCAGTACTTC
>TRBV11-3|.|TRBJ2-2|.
CASSLARGNTGELFF
TGTGCCAGCAGCTTAGCCAGGGGAAACACCGGGGAGCTGTTTTTT
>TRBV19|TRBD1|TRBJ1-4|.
CASSMGQGEKLFF
TGTGCCAGTAGTATGGGACAGGGTGAAAAACTGTTTTTT
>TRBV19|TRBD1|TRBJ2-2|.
CASSPRTGKWSGELFF
TGTGCCAGTAGTCCGAGGACAGGAAAGTGGTCCGGGGAGCTATTTTTT
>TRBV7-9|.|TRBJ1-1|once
CASSFSGLGNAEAFF
TGTGCCAGCAGCTTTAGCGGGTTAGGTAACGCTGAAGCTTTCTTT
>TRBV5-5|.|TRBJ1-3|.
CASSLVSSGNTIYF
TGTGCCAGCAGCCTCGTATCCTCTGGAAACACCATATATTTT
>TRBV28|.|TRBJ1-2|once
CASSTTGGPNYGYTF
TGTGCCAGCAGTACGACCGGGGGGCCTAACTATGGCTACACCTTC
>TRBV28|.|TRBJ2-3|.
CASSLFRWEATDTQYF
TGTGCCAGCAGTTTATTTCGGTGGGAGGCGACAGATACGCAGTATTTT
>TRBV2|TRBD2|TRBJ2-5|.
CASSRGTSGAIQETQYF
TGTGCCAGCAGCCGAGGGACTAGCGGGGCGATCCAAGAGACCCAGTACTTC
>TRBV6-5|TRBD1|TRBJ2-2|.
CASSRTGGNTGELFF
TGTGCCAGCAGTCGGACAGGGGGGAACACCGGGGAGCTGTTTTTT
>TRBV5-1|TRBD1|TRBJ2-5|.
CASRPGTGGQETQYF
TGCGCCAGCAGACCCGGGACAGGGGGCCAAGAGACCCAGTACTTC
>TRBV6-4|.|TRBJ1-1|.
CATKEGRRGGMNTEAFF
TGTGCCACTAAAGAGGGGCGCCGGGGCGGGATGAACACTGAAGCTTTCTTT